This entry is about one TCR beta chain. The table came from immunoSEQ multiplex PCR; TCRdb's copy has only in-frame clones and leaves some out. The table lists 95,000 to 100,000 clones, 65% to 90% of them singletons. These data originate in a study of blood T cell repertoires in COVID-19. In the study overall: Sample material is recorded as cDNA or gDNA derived from T cells, B-cell-depleted T cells, or PBMCs.

Unmatched junction bases numbered 4, after V lost 5 bases and J lost 6 bases. Per the germline V gene, CDR1 is SGHVS and CDR2 is FQNEAQ. The CDR3 totals 14 residues. The rearrangement links TRBV7-8 to TRBJ1-5; 10 bases are a match to TRBD1. The origin of this receptor is a man older than 75 with acute or convalescent COVID-19. Sequenced input: peripheral blood. The DNA for the CDR3 is TGTGCCAGCAGCCCGACAGGGGGCTCTCAGCCCCAGCATTTT. The encoded protein is CASSPTGGSQPQHF.